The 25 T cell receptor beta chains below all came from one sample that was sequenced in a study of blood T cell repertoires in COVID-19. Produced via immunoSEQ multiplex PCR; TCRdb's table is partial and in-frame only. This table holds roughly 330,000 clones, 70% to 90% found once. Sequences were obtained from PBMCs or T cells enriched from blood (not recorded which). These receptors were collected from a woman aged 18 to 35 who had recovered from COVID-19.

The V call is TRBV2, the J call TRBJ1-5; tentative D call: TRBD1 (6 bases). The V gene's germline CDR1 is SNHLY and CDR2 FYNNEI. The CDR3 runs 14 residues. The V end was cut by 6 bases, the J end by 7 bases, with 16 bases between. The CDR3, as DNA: TGTGCCAGCAGGAACAGGGCCGAGGTGCAGCCCCAGCATTTT. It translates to CASRNRAEVQPQHF.

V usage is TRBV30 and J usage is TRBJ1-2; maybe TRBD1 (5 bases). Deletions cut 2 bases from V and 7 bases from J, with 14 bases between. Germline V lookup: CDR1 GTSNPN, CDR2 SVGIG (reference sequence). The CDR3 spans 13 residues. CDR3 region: CAWSLGQYAGYTF. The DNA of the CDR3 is TGTGCCTGGAGTTTAGGACAATATGCTGGCTACACCTTC. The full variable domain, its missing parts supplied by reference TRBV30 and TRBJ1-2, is SQTIHQWPATLVQPVGSPLSLECTVEGTSNPNLYWYRQAAGRGLQLLFYSVGIGQISSEVPQNLSASRPQDRQFILSSKKLLLSDSGFYLCAWSLGQYAGYTFGSGTRLTVV.

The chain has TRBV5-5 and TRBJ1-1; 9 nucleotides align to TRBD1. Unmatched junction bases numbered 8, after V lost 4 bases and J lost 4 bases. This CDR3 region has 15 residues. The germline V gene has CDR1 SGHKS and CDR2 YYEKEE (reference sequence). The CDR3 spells CASSPAQGAFTEAFF. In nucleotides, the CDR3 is TGTGCCAGCAGCCCCGCACAGGGGGCATTCACTGAAGCTTTCTTT.

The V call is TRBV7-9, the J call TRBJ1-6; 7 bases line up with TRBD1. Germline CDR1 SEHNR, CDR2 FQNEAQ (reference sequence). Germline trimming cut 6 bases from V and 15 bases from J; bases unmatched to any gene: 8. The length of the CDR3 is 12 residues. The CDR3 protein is CASRSGTAVLHF. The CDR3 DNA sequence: TGTGCCAGCAGGTCCGGGACAGCGGTCCTCCACTTT.

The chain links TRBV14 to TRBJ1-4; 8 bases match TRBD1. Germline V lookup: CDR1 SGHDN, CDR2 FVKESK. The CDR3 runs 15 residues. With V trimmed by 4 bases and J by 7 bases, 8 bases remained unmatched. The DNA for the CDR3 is TGTGCCAGCAGCCCCAAATGGACAGGGACTGAAAAACTGTTTTTT. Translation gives CASSPKWTGTEKLFF.

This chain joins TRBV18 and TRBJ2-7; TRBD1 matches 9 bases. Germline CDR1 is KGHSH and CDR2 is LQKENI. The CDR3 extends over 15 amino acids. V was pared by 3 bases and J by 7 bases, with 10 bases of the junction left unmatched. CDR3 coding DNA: TGTGCCAGCTCACCCTTCCGGGACAGGGCTGATGAGCAGTACTTC. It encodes CASSPFRDRADEQYF.

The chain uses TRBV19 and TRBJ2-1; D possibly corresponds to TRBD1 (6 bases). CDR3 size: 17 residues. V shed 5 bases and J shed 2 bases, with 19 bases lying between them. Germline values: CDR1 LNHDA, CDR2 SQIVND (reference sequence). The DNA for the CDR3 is TGTGCCAGTAGTCCCCCAGGCAGGGGTAAACCCTACAATGAGCAGTTCTTC. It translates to CASSPPGRGKPYNEQFF.

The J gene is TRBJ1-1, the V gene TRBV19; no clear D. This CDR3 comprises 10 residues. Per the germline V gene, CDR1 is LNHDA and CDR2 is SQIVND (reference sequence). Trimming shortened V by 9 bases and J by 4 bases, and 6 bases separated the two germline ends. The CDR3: CARESTEAFF. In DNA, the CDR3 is TGTGCCAGGGAGAGCACTGAAGCTTTCTTT.

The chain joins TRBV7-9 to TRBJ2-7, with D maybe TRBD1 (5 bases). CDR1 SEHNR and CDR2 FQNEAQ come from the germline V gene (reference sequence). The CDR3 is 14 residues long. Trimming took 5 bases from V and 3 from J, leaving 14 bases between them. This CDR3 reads CASSGHLAGYEQYF. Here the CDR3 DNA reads TGTGCCAGCAGCGGACACCTCGCCGGCTACGAGCAGTACTTC.

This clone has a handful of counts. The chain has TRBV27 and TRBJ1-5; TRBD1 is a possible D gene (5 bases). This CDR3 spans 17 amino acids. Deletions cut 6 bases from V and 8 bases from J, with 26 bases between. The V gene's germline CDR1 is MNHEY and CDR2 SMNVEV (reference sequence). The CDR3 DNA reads TGTGCCAGCAGCAAGGGGATGACGGGAGTCCGGGTGGAGCCCCAGCATTTT. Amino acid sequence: CASSKGMTGVRVEPQHF.

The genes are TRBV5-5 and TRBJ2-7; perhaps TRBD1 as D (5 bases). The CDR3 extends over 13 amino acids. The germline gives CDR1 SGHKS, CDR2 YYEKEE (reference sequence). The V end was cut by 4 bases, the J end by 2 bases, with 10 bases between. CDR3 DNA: TGTGCCAGCAGCCCAACGGACACCTACGAGCAGTACTTC. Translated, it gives CASSPTDTYEQYF.

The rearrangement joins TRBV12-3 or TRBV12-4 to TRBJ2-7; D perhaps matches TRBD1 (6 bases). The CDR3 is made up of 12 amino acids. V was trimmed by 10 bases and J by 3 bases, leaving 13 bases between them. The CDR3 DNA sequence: TGTGCCACGGGCAGAGGGGGCTACGAGCAGTACTTC. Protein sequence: CATGRGGYEQYF.

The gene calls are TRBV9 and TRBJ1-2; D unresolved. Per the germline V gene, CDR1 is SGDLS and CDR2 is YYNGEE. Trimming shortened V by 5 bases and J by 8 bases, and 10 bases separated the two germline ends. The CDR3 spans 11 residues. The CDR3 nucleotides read TGTGCCAGCAGTCAGGCGGGGGGCTACACCTTC. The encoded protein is CASSQAGGYTF. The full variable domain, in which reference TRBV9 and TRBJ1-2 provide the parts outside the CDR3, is DSGVTQTPKHLITATGQRVTLRCSPRSGDLSVYWYQQSLDQGLQFLIQYYNGEERAKGNILERFSAQQFPDLHSELNLSSLELGDSALYFCASSQAGGYTFGSGTRLTVV.

The CDR3 loop reads CASSPPPSYTEAFF. The CDR3 DNA reads as TGTGCCAGCAGCCCTCCCCCGTCGTACACTGAAGCTTTCTTT. The chain carries TRBV5-5 and TRBJ1-1; D is unresolved. V lost 4 bases and J lost 3, with 13 bases in between. CDR3 length equals 14 residues. Per the germline V gene, CDR1 is SGHKS and CDR2 is YYEKEE (reference sequence).

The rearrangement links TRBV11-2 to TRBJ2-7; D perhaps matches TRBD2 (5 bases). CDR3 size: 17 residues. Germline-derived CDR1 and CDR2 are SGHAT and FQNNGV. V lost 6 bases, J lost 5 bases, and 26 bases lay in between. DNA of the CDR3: TGTGCCAGCAGACCCTTGGGCTCGCGGGTTGGCAAAAACGAGCAGTACTTC. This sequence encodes CASRPLGSRVGKNEQYF.

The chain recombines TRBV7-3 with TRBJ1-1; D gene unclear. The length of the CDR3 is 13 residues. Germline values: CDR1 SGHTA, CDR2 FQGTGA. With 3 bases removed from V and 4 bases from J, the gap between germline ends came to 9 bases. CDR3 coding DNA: TGTGCCAGCAGCTTTAGCATGGGCACTGAAGCTTTCTTT. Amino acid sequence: CASSFSMGTEAFF.

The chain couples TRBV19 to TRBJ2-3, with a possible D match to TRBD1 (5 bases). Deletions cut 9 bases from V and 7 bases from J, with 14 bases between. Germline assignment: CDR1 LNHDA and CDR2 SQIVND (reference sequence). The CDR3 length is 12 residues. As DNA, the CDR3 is TGTGCCAGCAGCCCAGGGCAATATACGCAGTATTTT. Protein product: CASSPGQYTQYF. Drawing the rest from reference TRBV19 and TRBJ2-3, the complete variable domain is DGGITQSPKYLFRKEGQNVTLSCEQNLNHDAMYWYRQDPGQGLRLIYYSQIVNDFQKGDIAEGYSVSREKKESFPLTVTSAQKNPTAFYLCASSPGQYTQYFGPGTRLTVL.

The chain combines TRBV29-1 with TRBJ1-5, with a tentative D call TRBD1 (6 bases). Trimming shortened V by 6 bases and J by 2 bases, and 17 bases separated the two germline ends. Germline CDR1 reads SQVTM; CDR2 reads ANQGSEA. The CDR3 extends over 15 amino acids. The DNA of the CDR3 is TGCAGCGTGCCATTAGGGGGTCGTGGCAATCAGCCCCAGCATTTT. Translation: CSVPLGGRGNQPQHF.

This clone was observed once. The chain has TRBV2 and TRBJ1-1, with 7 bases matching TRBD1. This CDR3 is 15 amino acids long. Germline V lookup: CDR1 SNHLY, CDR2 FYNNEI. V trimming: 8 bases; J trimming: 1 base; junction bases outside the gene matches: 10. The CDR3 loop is CASGFRGQENTEAFF. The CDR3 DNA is TGTGCCAGCGGGTTTAGAGGACAGGAGAACACTGAAGCTTTCTTT.

The CDR3 sequence: CASSYSAESDYGYTF. DNA for the CDR3: TGTGCCAGCAGTTACTCGGCAGAAAGTGATTATGGCTACACCTTC. The chain is built from TRBV6-5 and TRBJ1-2; D call uncertain. This CDR3 contains 15 residues. Germline V CDR1 and CDR2: MNHEY, SVGAGI. The V gene lost 0 bases and the J gene lost 5 bases, with 13 bases spanning the gap.

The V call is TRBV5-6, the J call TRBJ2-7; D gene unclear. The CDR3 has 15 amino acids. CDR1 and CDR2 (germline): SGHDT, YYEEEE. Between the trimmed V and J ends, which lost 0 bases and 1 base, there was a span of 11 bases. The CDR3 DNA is TGTGCCAGCAGCTTGGGGGCCCGCGCTTCCTACGAGCAGTACTTC. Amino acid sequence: CASSLGARASYEQYF. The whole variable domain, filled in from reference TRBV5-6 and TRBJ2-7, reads DAGVTQSPTHLIKTRGQQVTLRCSPKSGHDTVSWYQQALGQGPQFIFQYYEEEERQRGNFPDRFSGHQFPNYSSELNVNALLLGDSALYLCASSLGARASYEQYFGPGTRLTVT.

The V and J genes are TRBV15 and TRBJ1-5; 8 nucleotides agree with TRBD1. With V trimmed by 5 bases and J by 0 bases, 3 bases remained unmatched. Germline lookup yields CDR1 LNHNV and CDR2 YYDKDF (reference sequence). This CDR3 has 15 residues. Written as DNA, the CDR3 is TGTGCCACCAGCGCCACAGGGGGTAGCAATCAGCCCCAGCATTTT. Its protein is CATSATGGSNQPQHF.

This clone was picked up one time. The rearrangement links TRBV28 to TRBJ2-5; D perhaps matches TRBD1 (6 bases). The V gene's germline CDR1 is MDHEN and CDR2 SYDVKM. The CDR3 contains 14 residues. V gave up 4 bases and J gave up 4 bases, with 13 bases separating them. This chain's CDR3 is CASSSGQRRETQYF. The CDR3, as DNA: TGTGCCAGCAGTTCAGGACAGAGGAGAGAGACCCAGTACTTC. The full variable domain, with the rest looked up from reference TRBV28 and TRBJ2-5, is DVKVTQSSRYLVKRTGEKVFLECVQDMDHENMFWYRQDPGLGLRLIYFSYDVKMKEKGDIPEGYSVSREKKERFSLILESASTNQTSMYLCASSSGQRRETQYFGPGTRLLVL.

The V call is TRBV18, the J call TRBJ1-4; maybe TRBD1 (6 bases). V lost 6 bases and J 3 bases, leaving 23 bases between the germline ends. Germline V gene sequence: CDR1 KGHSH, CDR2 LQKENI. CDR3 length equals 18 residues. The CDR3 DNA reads TGTGCCAGCTCCCCGGTAGACAGGCGGTACGGGGCTAATGAAAAACTGTTTTTT. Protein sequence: CASSPVDRRYGANEKLFF.

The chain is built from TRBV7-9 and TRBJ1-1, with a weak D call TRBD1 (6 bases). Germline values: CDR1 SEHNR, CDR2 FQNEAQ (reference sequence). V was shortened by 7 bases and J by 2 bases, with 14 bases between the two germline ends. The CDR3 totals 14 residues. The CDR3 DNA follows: TGTGCCAGCAACGAAAGAGGGGGTAACACTGAAGCTTTCTTT. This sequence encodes CASNERGGNTEAFF.